This is a list of T cell receptor beta chains from one sample in a study of blood T cell repertoires in COVID-19. The repertoire was sequenced with immunoSEQ multiplex PCR; TCRdb's copy has only in-frame clones and lacks some. The table has under 150,000 clones, about 90% seen once. Sequenced input: peripheral blood. These receptors were obtained from a human donor in a cohort sampled during active COVID-19. Each CDR3 is given with its conserved first and last residue. Each record gives: clone size, V gene, J gene, CDR3 protein. Where a row states a size, it is once, few, many or the class of an expanded clone; other rows omit it.

>.|TRBV4-3|TRBJ2-6
CASSQDSGTGANVLTF
>.|TRBV5-4|TRBJ2-1
CASSLQGVSYNEQFF
>once|TRBV14|TRBJ2-7
CASSQELAGEYEQYF
>.|TRBV4-2|TRBJ2-1
CASSQDFHEQFF
>.|TRBV28|TRBJ1-5
CASSSQNSNQPQHF
>.|TRBV19|TRBJ1-1
CASRYSRNTEAFF
>.|TRBV1|TRBJ2-7
CTSSQVGGRESENAYEQYF
>.|TRBV4-3|TRBJ2-7
CASSQGRASGSGWEQYF
>.|TRBV6-5|TRBJ1-6
CASSSNRGSNSPLHF
>.|TRBV24-1|TRBJ1-1
CATSVGGGKDTEAFF
>.|TRBV14|TRBJ1-6
CASSTITNSPLHF
>.|TRBV4-3|TRBJ2-1
CASSQGLGGEQFF
>.|TRBV30|TRBJ2-7
CAWSGGASYEQYF
>.|TRBV3-1/TRBV3-2|TRBJ2-5
CASSPPTSGNGETQYF
>.|TRBV5-6|TRBJ1-3
CASSPDRGFSGNTIYF
>.|TRBV19|TRBJ2-7
CASSTQGAYEQYF
>.|TRBV5-1|TRBJ2-1
CASSLSGGADEQFF
>once|TRBV29-1|TRBJ1-2
CSVGQGDYGYTF
>.|TRBV15|TRBJ2-7
CATSRVIGYEQYF
>.|TRBV24-1|TRBJ2-1
CATSDYRDRGYNEQFF
>.|TRBV4-1|TRBJ2-7
CASSQDVSGPLGEQYF
>.|TRBV28|TRBJ2-7
CASSSKTRAAYEQYF
>.|TRBV7-9|TRBJ1-2
CASSPRQGTNYGYTF
>.|TRBV29-1|TRBJ1-2
CSVGYRGVDGYTF
>.|TRBV5-1|TRBJ2-1
CASSPVGGAPYNEQFF
>.|TRBV29-1|TRBJ1-4
CSVARQPNEKLFF
>.|TRBV18|TRBJ2-1
CASSPSLTSGRANEQFF
>.|TRBV7-9|TRBJ2-5
CASSTRQGAREETQYF
>.|TRBV11-3|TRBJ2-1
CASSLAGSYNEQFF
>.|TRBV11-3|TRBJ2-2
CASSPYTGELFF
>.|TRBV4-3|TRBJ1-6
CASSQAVTGADSPLHF
>.|TRBV6-6|TRBJ2-7
CASSHRTSGDSYEQYF
>.|TRBV2|TRBJ1-4
CARESENEKLFF
>.|TRBV7-9|TRBJ1-1
CASSSQGPNTEAFF
>.|TRBV5-5|TRBJ2-5
CASSLNSVETQYF
>once|TRBV14|TRBJ1-6
CASSQDGAGLRPLHF
>.|TRBV14|TRBJ2-1
CASSHPRWSGNNEQFF
>.|TRBV5-1|TRBJ2-3
CASSLEGGQSDTQYF
>.|TRBV3-1/TRBV3-2|TRBJ1-5
CASSQDRTGGQPQHF
>.|TRBV18|TRBJ2-1
CASSAGQGSYNEQFF
>few|TRBV30|TRBJ1-6
CATTGVGTGVSPLHF
>once|TRBV7-2|TRBJ2-3
CASSIVGGDTQYF
>.|TRBV28|TRBJ2-5
CASSTLKGLADQETQYF